These 25 T cell receptor beta chains originate from one sample sequenced in a study of cytomegalovirus exposure and HLA in healthy donors. The protocol was immunoSEQ multiplex PCR, while the TCRdb copy is restricted to in-frame clones and leaves out a portion. The sample consists of 200,000 to 250,000 clones, just over 90% of them appearing once. Sequencing input: PBMCs. The receptor set was obtained from a woman between 18 and 29 years old in good health and CMV-seronegative.

The chain joins TRBV28 to TRBJ2-7; the match to TRBD2 covers 7 bases. The germline V gene has CDR1 MDHEN and CDR2 SYDVKM. Trimming took 1 base from V and 9 from J; bases not matched to a gene: 9. This CDR3 is built from 14 residues. CDR3: CASSLSGGPRVQYF. The DNA of the CDR3 is TGTGCCAGCAGTTTATCGGGGGGTCCACGAGTGCAGTACTTC.

The V and J genes are TRBV6-1 and TRBJ1-1, with a weak D call TRBD1 (5 bases). The CDR3 loop spans 15 amino acids. Between the trimmed V and J ends, which lost 7 bases and 3 bases, there was a span of 18 bases. Germline V gene data show CDR1 as MNHNS and CDR2 as SASEGT. CDR3 residues: CASIGWEQAHTEAFF. The CDR3 bases are TGTGCCAGCATAGGATGGGAACAGGCCCACACTGAAGCTTTCTTT.

The rearrangement joins TRBV2 to TRBJ2-5; the D gene is possibly TRBD1 (5 bases). Germline loops: CDR1 SNHLY, CDR2 FYNNEI. This CDR3 has 13 residues. V lost 6 bases, J lost 3 bases, and 11 bases lay in between. The CDR3 DNA sequence: TGTGCCAGCAGCTTCAGGGTGAAAGAGACCCAGTACTTC. This translates into CASSFRVKETQYF.

The V call is TRBV2, the J call TRBJ1-6; 8 bases agree with TRBD1. V was pared by 6 bases and J by 9 bases, with 10 bases of the junction left unmatched. Germline CDR1 SNHLY, CDR2 FYNNEI. The CDR3 runs to 15 residues. CDR3 bases: TGTGCCAGCAGCCAGGACAGGGTTTCTGTTTCACCCCTCCACTTT. Its protein product is CASSQDRVSVSPLHF.

J is TRBJ2-7 and V is TRBV27, with 9 bases matching TRBD1. V shed 7 bases and J 2 bases; nucleotides not matched to a gene: 9. Germline CDR1 reads MNHEY; CDR2 reads SMNVEV (reference sequence). The CDR3 sequence is 15 residues long. The CDR3 loop reads CASIADDRGAYEQYF. DNA for the CDR3: TGTGCCAGCATCGCCGATGACAGGGGGGCCTACGAGCAGTACTTC.

The CDR3 here is CASSVGLAGVWETQYF. CDR3 sequence (DNA): TGTGCCAGCAGCGTAGGACTAGCGGGAGTCTGGGAGACCCAGTACTTC. V and J are TRBV9 and TRBJ2-5; 12 bases map to TRBD2. The trim removed 0 bases at V and 5 bases at J, leaving 5 bases unmatched. Germline CDR1 SGDLS, CDR2 YYNGEE. This CDR3 contains 16 residues.

The chain uses TRBV10-1 and TRBJ2-1; 10 positions agree with TRBD1. The CDR3 extends over 18 amino acids. With V trimmed by 3 bases and J by 7 bases, 15 bases remained unmatched. Germline V gives CDR1 WNHNN, CDR2 SYGVQD (reference sequence). CDR3 protein: CASSDDRGLFLFWNEQFF. The CDR3 DNA reads as TGCGCCAGCAGTGACGACAGGGGGCTCTTTCTTTTTTGGAATGAGCAGTTCTTC.

This clone is a singleton in its sample. The chain uses TRBV2 and TRBJ1-1; D is undetermined. This CDR3 has 14 residues. CDR1 SNHLY and CDR2 FYNNEI come from the germline V gene. The germline V and J ends were trimmed by 4 bases and 3 bases, with 12 bases remaining between them. In DNA, the CDR3 is TGTGCCAGCAGTGGGCCGGAGGGCTACACTGAAGCTTTCTTT. Residues: CASSGPEGYTEAFF.

This clone showed up just once. The J gene is TRBJ2-3, the V gene TRBV30; D is perhaps TRBD2 (7 bases). The V gene's germline CDR1 is GTSNPN and CDR2 SVGIG (reference sequence). Trimming took 3 bases from V and 6 from J, leaving 10 bases between them. The CDR3 sequence is 12 residues long. The CDR3 DNA is TGTGCCTGGAGCAGGGGAGGGGATACGCAGTATTTT. Its protein is CAWSRGGDTQYF.

The CDR3 sequence is CASSSSGLYEQYF. The CDR3 nucleotides read TGCGCCAGCAGTTCTAGCGGATTATACGAGCAGTACTTC. The rearrangement joins TRBV10-1 to TRBJ2-7; 7 bases align to TRBD2. This CDR3 has 13 amino acids. Germline values: CDR1 WNHNN, CDR2 SYGVQD (reference sequence). With V trimmed by 5 bases and J by 4 bases, 5 bases remained unmatched.

The V and J genes are TRBV5-1 and TRBJ2-1, with 8 bases aligning to TRBD2. V trimming: 4 bases; J trimming: 8 bases; junction bases outside the gene matches: 11. Germline V gives CDR1 SGHRS, CDR2 YFSETQ. The CDR3 is made up of 15 amino acids. CDR3 residues: CASSLGLVGVDEQFF. DNA for the CDR3: TGCGCCAGCAGCCTGGGACTAGTGGGTGTCGATGAGCAGTTCTTC.

This chain links TRBV6-5 with TRBJ2-1; 8 bases line up with TRBD2. Germline lookup yields CDR1 MNHEY and CDR2 SVGAGI. The ends lost 7 bases at V and 12 bases at J; junction bases unmatched: 5. This CDR3 is 11 amino acids long. This chain's CDR3 is CASKLSGAQFF. DNA for the CDR3: TGTGCCAGCAAACTTAGCGGGGCGCAGTTCTTC.

The chain links TRBV5-1 to TRBJ1-4; 9 bases are a match to TRBD1. V shed 4 bases, J shed 4 bases, and the junction held 8 bases outside the gene matches. CDR1 and CDR2 (germline): SGHRS, YFSETQ. The CDR3 spans 16 residues. CDR3 amino acids: CASSPRPGQGNEKLFF. The CDR3 nucleotides read TGCGCCAGCAGCCCAAGGCCGGGACAGGGTAATGAAAAACTGTTTTTT. Full variable domain (remainder filled in from reference TRBV5-1 and TRBJ1-4): KAGVTQTPRYLIKTRGQQVTLSCSPISGHRSVSWYQQTPGQGLQFLFEYFSETQRNKGNFPGRFSGRQFSNSRSEMNVSTLELGDSALYLCASSPRPGQGNEKLFFGSGTQLSVL.

The rearrangement links TRBV5-1 to TRBJ2-7; 8 bases are a match to TRBD1. V gave up 6 bases and J gave up 0 bases; unmatched junction bases: 8. Germline V gene sequence: CDR1 SGHRS, CDR2 YFSETQ. This CDR3 has 15 amino acids. As DNA, the CDR3 is TGCGCCAGCAACTGGGACAGGCCAACCTCCTACGAGCAGTACTTC. Amino acid sequence: CASNWDRPTSYEQYF.

The chain joins TRBV10-3 to TRBJ2-5, with D tentatively TRBD1 (6 bases). In germline, CDR1 is ENHRY, CDR2 SYGVKD. The CDR3 loop spans 16 amino acids. The ends were cut back, 10 bases at V and 3 bases at J, with 24 bases in the middle. The CDR3 spells CATRALGTLGEETQYF. CDR3 coding DNA: TGTGCCACCCGGGCTCTAGGGACATTGGGAGAAGAGACCCAGTACTTC.

The chain couples TRBV5-1 to TRBJ1-1, with D uncertain. V dropped 7 bases and J dropped 0 bases, with 16 bases sitting between them. The CDR3 is made up of 15 amino acids. Germline CDR1 and CDR2: SGHRS and YFSETQ. Written as DNA, the CDR3 is TGCGCCAGCGCCACCCAAGCCACGATGAACACTGAAGCTTTCTTT. Translation: CASATQATMNTEAFF.

The DNA for the CDR3 is TGTGCCAGCAGCTTCCCCGGGACAGGGGGCACCGGGGAGCTGTTTTTT. Translating it yields CASSFPGTGGTGELFF. This chain uses TRBV5-4 with TRBJ2-2; 11 bases align to TRBD1. This CDR3 is 16 amino acids long. Per the germline V gene, CDR1 is SGHNT and CDR2 is YYREEE (reference sequence). The J segment lost 4 bases and the V segment lost 2 bases, leaving 4 bases of the junction unmatched. The whole variable domain, remainder taken from reference TRBV5-4 and TRBJ2-2, is ETGVTQSPTHLIKTRGQQVTLRCSSQSGHNTVSWYQQALGQGPQFIFQYYREEENGRGNFPPRFSGLQFPNYSSELNVNALELDDSALYLCASSFPGTGGTGELFFGEGSRLTVL.

This clone showed up just once. V and J are TRBV12-5 and TRBJ2-7; TRBD1 matches at 8 bases. The germline V gene encodes CDR1 LGHNT and CDR2 FRNRAP. V dropped 11 bases and J dropped 3; count of bases not matched to a gene: 12. The CDR3 length is 14 residues. The CDR3 loop reads CASRSGTGFYEQYF. Written as DNA, the CDR3 is TGTGCTTCCCGCTCTGGGACAGGCTTCTACGAGCAGTACTTC.

The V gene is TRBV12-5, the J gene TRBJ2-3; 8 nucleotides line up with TRBD2. From germline, CDR1 is LGHNT and CDR2 FRNRAP. The CDR3 extends over 22 amino acids. V lost 3 bases and J lost 8; bases outside the gene matches: 31. CDR3 loop: CASGFFGPGLLGVAGTEVTQYF. The CDR3 DNA reads as TGTGCTAGTGGTTTCTTTGGCCCCGGGCTCCTTGGAGTAGCGGGGACTGAGGTTACGCAGTATTTT.

The chain is built from TRBV5-1 and TRBJ1-5, with 7 bases that match TRBD1. This CDR3 has 14 residues. Germline CDR1 is SGHRS and CDR2 is YFSETQ. Trimming cost V 4 bases and J 6 bases; bases outside gene matches: 7. CDR3 protein: CASSESGGSQPQHF. CDR3 in DNA: TGCGCCAGCAGCGAATCAGGGGGGAGTCAGCCCCAGCATTTT.

This clone has only one observation. The genes are TRBV9 and TRBJ2-3; TRBD2 might be the D (6 bases). Per the germline V gene, CDR1 is SGDLS and CDR2 is YYNGEE. This CDR3 contains 14 residues. V was clipped by 0 bases and J by 4 bases, with 9 bases between them. CDR3 protein: CASSVAGSADTQYF. The CDR3 DNA sequence: TGTGCCAGCAGCGTAGCCGGGAGCGCAGATACGCAGTATTTT.

V and J are TRBV7-2 and TRBJ1-1, with D hard to call. This CDR3 is built from 14 residues. CDR1 is SGHTA, CDR2 FQGNSA, per germline. Trimming removed 5 bases at V and 5 bases at J, with 15 bases between. The DNA of the CDR3 is TGTGCCAGCAGCCCCCTTGACACGGGGACTGAAGCTTTCTTT. Translation gives CASSPLDTGTEAFF.

The genes are TRBV30 and TRBJ2-7; the D gene is possibly TRBD2 (5 bases). Looked up from germline, CDR1 is GTSNPN and CDR2 is SVGIG (reference sequence). V was pared by 7 bases and J by 5 bases, with 18 bases between. The CDR3 spans 13 residues. The CDR3 spells CASQLRTPDEQYF. The CDR3 DNA follows: TGTGCCTCACAATTACGGACTCCTGACGAGCAGTACTTC. The entire variable domain, with the rest obtained from reference TRBV30 and TRBJ2-7, is as follows: SQTIHQWPATLVQPVGSPLSLECTVEGTSNPNLYWYRQAAGRGLQLLFYSVGIGQISSEVPQNLSASRPQDRQFILSSKKLLLSDSGFYLCASQLRTPDEQYFGPGTRLTVT.

This clone was recorded a few times. J is TRBJ2-7 and V is TRBV28; 9 bases match TRBD1. V shed 4 bases and J 2 bases; nucleotides not matched to a gene: 6. The CDR3 covers 15 residues. Germline assignment: CDR1 MDHEN and CDR2 SYDVKM. CDR3 residues: CASSYLDRGTYEQYF. CDR3 DNA sequence: TGTGCCAGCAGTTACTTAGACAGGGGGACCTACGAGCAGTACTTC.

The sample holds one count of this clone. The chain joins TRBV27 to TRBJ1-2; D unresolved. The CDR3 has 14 residues. The V gene's germline CDR1 is MNHEY and CDR2 SMNVEV (reference sequence). Trimming took 2 bases from V and 8 from J, leaving 15 bases between them. CDR3 nucleotide sequence: TGTGCCAGCAGTTTAGGAATCGGTGGGGAGGGCTACACCTTC. Its protein product is CASSLGIGGEGYTF.